The subject of this entry is one TCR beta chain. Its antigen is not known. The assay that was used to sequence DNA from cultured CD4+ T cells was the Oncomine TCR Beta short-read assay. MiXCR was run by TCRdb on the PCR reads, yielding one entry per CDR3 protein. The sample carries several thousand distinct CDR3 sequences, 68% recorded once. The treatment: roughly 11-day PBMC culture with coronavirus spike peptide pools or control peptides (ViraFEST assay). Following expansion of antigen-specific T cells with peptide pools, ViraFEST then sequenced TCRs. The sample comes from a study of vaccination and CD4 T cells after COVID-19. The study's findings and limits: SARS-CoV-2-reactive clonotypes showed a nonsignificant median rise from around 20 to 38.

CDR1 is SGHTA and CDR2 is FQGTGA in the germline V gene. The ends were cut back, 5 bases at V and 4 bases at J, with 17 bases in the middle. This CDR3 spans 15 amino acids. This specimen consisted of CD4+ T cells from blood, cultured in vitro, obtained before SARS-CoV-2 vaccination. This chain connects TRBV7-3 to TRBJ2-5; D possibly uses TRBD1 or TRBD2 (6 bases each). The sequence was collected from a human donor who had recovered from COVID-19. This CDR3 reads CASSEAPGARETQYF. The CDR3 coding sequence is TGTGCCAGCAGCGAAGCCCCGGGGGCGAGAGAGACCCAGTACTTC.